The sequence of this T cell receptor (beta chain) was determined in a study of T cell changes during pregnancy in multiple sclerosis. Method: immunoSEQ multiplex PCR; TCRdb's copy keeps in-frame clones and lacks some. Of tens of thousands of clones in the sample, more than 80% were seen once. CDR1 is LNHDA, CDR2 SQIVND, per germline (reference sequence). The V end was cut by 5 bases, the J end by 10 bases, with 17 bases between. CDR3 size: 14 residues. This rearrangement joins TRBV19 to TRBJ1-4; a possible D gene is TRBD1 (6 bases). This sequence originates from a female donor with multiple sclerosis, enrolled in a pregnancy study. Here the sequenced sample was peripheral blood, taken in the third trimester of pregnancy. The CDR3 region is CASSPNQGFGKLFF. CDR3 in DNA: TGTGCCAGTAGTCCCAATCAGGGGTTCGGAAAACTGTTTTTT.